This TCR beta chain comes out of a study of blood T cells in healthy people across ages. On the study more broadly: Template-switching capture recovered about one barcoded beta molecule per two T cells.

Sample-barcoded 5' priming and a J-beta primer mix drove a second PCR of about 6 to 11 cycles. With 12 random nucleotides, a template-switch adaptor tagged each individual cDNA molecule. Every sample produced at least 3 million CDR3-containing paired-end reads. TCRdb called the 5' RACE reads again in MiXCR, with one record for every CDR3 protein. The data show 1.5 million to 2 million distinct CDR3 sequences, with 30% to 35% seen just once and approximately 10% held by the top ten. Each sample gave at least 7 million isolated PBMCs. Points on this clonotype: A read error is possible here, since a much larger clone lies one base away.

This CDR3 has 12 residues. Germline CDR1 is SGHTA and CDR2 is FQGNSA. This TCR derives from a woman in her 30s in good health. The specimen sequenced was blood. The chain carries TRBV7-2 and TRBJ2-1, with D possibly TRBD2 on 6 matching bases. CDR3 DNA sequence: TGTGCCAGCGGTCGGGGGTTAAATGGGCAGTTCTTC. Protein product: CASGRGLNGQFF.